Detailed here is one T cell receptor (beta chain). This sample was taken from a study of OX40 agonist ivuxolimab in advanced cancers. Generated by immunoSEQ multiplex PCR, the TCRdb table keeps only in-frame clones and is missing some. The table records 40,000 or so clones, 92% of them present only once. Per the germline V gene, CDR1 is MNHNS and CDR2 is SASEGT. Trimming at V came to 7 bases and at J to 8 bases, leaving 16 bases not matched to a gene. This CDR3 has 15 amino acids. V is TRBV6-1 and J is TRBJ1-2; 7 bases fit TRBD1. This TCR derives from an adult with an advanced solid tumor such as melanoma, head and neck, liver or kidney cancer. The sample in question was CD4+ or CD8+ T cells sorted from blood, obtained in a trial of the OX40 agonist ivuxolimab. CDR3 protein: CASNQAVDRVDGYTF. In DNA, the CDR3 is TGTGCCAGCAACCAAGCCGTTGACAGGGTAGACGGCTACACCTTC.